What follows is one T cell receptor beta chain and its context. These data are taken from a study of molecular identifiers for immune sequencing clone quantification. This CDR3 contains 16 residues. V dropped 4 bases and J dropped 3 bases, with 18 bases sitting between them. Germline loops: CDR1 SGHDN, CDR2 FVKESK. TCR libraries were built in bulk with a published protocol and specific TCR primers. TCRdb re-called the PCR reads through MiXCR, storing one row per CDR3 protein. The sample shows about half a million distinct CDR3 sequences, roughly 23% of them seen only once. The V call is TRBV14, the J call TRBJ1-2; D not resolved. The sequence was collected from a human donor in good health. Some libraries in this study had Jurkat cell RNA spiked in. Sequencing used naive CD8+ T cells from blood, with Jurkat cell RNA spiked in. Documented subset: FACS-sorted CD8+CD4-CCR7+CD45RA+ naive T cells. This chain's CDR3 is CASSRGWEAAHYGYTF. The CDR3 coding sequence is TGTGCCAGCAGCCGCGGCTGGGAGGCGGCCCACTATGGCTACACCTTC.